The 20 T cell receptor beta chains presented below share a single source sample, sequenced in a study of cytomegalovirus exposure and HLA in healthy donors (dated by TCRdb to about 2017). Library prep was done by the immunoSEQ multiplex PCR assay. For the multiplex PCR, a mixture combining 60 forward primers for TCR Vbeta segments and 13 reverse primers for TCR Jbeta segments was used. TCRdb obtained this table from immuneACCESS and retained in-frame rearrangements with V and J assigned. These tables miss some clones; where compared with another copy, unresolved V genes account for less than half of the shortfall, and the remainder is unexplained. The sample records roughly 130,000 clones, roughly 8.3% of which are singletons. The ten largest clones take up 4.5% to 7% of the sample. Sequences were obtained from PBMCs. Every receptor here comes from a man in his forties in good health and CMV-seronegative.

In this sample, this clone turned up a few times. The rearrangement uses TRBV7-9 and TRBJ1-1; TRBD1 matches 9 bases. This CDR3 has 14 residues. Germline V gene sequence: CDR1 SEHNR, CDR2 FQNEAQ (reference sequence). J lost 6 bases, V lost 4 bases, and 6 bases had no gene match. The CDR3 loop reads CASSSEQGASEAFF. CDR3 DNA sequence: TGTGCCAGCAGCTCAGAACAGGGGGCTTCTGAAGCTTTCTTT. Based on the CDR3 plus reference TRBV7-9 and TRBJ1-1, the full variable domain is DTGVSQNPRHKITKRGQNVTFRCDPISEHNRLYWYRQTLGQGPEFLTYFQNEAQLEKSRLLSDRFSAERPKGSFSTLEIQRTEQGDSAMYLCASSSEQGASEAFFGQGTRLTVV.

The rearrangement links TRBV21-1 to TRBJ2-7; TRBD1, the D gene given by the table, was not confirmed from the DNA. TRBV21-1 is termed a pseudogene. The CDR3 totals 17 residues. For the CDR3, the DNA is TGTGCCAGCAGCAACCGGGACACCTACCTCCGCTTCTACGAGCAGTACTTC. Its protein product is CASSNRDTYLRFYEQYF.

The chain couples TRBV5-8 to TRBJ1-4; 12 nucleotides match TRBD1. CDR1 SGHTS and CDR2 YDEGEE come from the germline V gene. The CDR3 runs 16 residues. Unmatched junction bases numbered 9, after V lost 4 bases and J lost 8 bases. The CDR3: CASSQTYGTGGEKLFF. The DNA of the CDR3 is TGTGCCAGCAGCCAGACCTACGGGACAGGGGGCGAAAAACTGTTTTTT.

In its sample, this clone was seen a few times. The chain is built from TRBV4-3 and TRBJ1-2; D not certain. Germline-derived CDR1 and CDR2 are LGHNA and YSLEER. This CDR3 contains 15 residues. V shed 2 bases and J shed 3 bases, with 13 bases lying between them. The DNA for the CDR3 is TGCGCCAGCAGCCAACAGACCGTTGACTACTATGGCTACACCTTC. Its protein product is CASSQQTVDYYGYTF.

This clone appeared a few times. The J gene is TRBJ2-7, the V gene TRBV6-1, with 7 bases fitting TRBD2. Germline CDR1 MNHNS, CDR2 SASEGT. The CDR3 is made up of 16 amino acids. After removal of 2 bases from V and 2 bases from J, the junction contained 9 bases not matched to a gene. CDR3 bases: TGTGCCAGCAGTGAAATGGGCGGGGGAGCTCCCTACGAGCAGTACTTC. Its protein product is CASSEMGGGAPYEQYF.

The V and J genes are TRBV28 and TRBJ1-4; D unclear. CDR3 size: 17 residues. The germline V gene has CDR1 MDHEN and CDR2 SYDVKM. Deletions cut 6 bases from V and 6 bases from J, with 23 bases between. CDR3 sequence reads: CASSDREAPRGYEKLFF. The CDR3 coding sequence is TGTGCCAGCAGCGACCGGGAAGCCCCTAGAGGATATGAAAAACTGTTTTTT.

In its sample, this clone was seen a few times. The CDR3 DNA sequence: TGTGCCAGCAGATCGGACAGCTATAGCTACAATGAGCAGTTCTTC. Protein sequence: CASRSDSYSYNEQFF. The rearrangement uses TRBV2 and TRBJ2-1, with D maybe TRBD1 (6 bases). The CDR3 has 15 amino acids. Germline V lookup: CDR1 SNHLY, CDR2 FYNNEI. V lost 6 bases, J lost 3 bases, and 15 bases lay in between. Looking up the rest from reference TRBV2 and TRBJ2-1 gives the full variable domain: EPEVTQTPSHQVTQMGQEVILRCVPISNHLYFYWYRQILGQKVEFLVSFYNNEISEKSEIFDDQFSVERPDGSNFTLKIRSTKLEDSAMYFCASRSDSYSYNEQFFGPGTRLTVL.

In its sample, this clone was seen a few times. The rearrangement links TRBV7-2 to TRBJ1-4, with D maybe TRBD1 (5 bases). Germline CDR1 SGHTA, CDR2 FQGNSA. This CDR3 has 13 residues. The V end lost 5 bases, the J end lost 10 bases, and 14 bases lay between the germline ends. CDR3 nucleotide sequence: TGTGCCAGCAGCCGGGAGAGGGACGGAAAACTGTTTTTT. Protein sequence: CASSRERDGKLFF.

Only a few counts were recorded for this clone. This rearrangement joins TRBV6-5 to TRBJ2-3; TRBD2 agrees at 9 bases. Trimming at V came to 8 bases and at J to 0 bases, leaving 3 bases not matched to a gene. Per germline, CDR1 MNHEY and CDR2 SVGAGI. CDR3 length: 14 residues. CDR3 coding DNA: TGTGCCAGCGGGCGGGGGGGTAGCACAGATACGCAGTATTTT. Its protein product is CASGRGGSTDTQYF.

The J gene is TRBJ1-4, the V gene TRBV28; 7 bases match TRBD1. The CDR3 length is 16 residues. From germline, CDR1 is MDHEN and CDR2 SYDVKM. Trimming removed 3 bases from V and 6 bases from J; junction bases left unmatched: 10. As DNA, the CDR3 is TGTGCCAGCAGTTTCAACAGGGGAGACCCTTATGAAAAACTGTTTTTT. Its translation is CASSFNRGDPYEKLFF.

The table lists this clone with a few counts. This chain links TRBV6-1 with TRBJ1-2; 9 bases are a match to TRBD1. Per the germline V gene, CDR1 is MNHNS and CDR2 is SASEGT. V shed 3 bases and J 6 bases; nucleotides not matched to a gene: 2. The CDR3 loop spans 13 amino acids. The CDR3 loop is CASSDRDRDGYTF. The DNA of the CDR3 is TGTGCCAGCAGTGACCGGGACAGGGATGGCTACACCTTC.

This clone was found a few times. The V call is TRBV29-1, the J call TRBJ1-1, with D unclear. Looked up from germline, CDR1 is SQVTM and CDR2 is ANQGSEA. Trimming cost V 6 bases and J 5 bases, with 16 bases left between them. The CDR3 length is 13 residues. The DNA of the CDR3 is TGCAGCGTGCGGGAGGGAAAATGGACTGAAGCTTTCTTT. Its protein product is CSVREGKWTEAFF.

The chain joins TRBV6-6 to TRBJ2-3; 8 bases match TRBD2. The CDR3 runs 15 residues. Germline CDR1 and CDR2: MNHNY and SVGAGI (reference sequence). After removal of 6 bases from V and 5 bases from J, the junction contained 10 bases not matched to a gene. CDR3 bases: TGTGCCAGCAGCCGGACTAGCCTGAGCGGAGATACGCAGTATTTT. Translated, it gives CASSRTSLSGDTQYF.

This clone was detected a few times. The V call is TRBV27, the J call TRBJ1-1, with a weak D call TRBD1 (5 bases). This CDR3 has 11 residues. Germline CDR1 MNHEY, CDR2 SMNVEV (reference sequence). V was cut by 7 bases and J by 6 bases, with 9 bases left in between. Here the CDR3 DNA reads TGTGCCAGCATAGCGGGGGCTGAAGCTTTCTTT. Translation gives CASIAGAEAFF.

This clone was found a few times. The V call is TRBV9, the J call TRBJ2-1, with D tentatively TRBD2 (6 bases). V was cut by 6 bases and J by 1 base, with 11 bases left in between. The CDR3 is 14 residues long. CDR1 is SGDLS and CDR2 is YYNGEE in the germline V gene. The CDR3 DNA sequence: TGTGCCAGCAACCGGGGGAATTCCTACAATGAGCAGTTCTTC. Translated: CASNRGNSYNEQFF.

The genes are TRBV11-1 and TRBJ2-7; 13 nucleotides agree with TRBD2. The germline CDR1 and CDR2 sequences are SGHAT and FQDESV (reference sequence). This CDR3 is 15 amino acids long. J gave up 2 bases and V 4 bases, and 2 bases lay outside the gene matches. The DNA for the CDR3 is TGTGCCAGCAGCTCGGGACTAGCGGGAACCTACGAGCAGTACTTC. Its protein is CASSSGLAGTYEQYF.

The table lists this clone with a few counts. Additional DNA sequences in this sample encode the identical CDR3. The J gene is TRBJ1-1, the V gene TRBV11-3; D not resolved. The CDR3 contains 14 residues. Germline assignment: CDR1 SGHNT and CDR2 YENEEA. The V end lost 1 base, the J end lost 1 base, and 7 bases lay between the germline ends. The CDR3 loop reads CASSLGRGNTEAFF. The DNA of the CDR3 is TGTGCCAGCAGCTTAGGTCGGGGGAACACTGAAGCTTTCTTT.

The CDR3 DNA reads as TGTGCCAGCAGCATTTTAACAGAATACGAGCAGTACTTC. Protein product: CASSILTEYEQYF. The rearrangement joins TRBV13 to TRBJ2-7; no definite D call. The CDR3 runs 13 residues. Germline CDR1 is PRHDT and CDR2 is FYEKMQ (reference sequence). The V end was cut by 5 bases, the J end by 4 bases, with 12 bases between.

CDR3 protein: CASSPRERGRTEAFF. The CDR3 DNA is TGTGCCAGCAGTCCCAGGGAAAGGGGGCGAACTGAAGCTTTCTTT. The rearrangement joins TRBV6-5 to TRBJ1-1, with TRBD1 identical over 7 bases. Germline values: CDR1 MNHEY, CDR2 SVGAGI. The CDR3 runs 15 residues. The junction had 11 bases not matched to a gene; V was cut back by 5 bases and J by 5 bases.

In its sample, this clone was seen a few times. This CDR3 reads CASSLFLAGSYEQYF. The CDR3 region has the DNA TGTGCCAGCAGTTTATTCCTAGCGGGGTCCTACGAGCAGTACTTC. The genes are TRBV27 and TRBJ2-7; 9 bases are shared with TRBD2. CDR1 is MNHEY and CDR2 is SMNVEV in the germline V gene (reference sequence). The CDR3 is 15 amino acids. The trim removed 1 base at V and 1 base at J, leaving 2 bases unmatched.